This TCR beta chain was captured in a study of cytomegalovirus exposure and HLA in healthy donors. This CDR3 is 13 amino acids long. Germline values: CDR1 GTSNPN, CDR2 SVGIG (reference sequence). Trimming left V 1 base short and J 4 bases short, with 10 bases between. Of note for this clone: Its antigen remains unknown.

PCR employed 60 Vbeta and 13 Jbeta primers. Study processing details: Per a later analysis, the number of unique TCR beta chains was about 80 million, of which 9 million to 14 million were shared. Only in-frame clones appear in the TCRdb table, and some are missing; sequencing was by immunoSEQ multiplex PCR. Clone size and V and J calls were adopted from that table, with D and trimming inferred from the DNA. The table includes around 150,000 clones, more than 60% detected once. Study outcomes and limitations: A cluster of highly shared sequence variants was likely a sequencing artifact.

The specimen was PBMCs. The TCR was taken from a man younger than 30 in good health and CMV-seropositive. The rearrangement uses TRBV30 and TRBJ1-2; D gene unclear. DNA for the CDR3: TGTGCCTGGAGTGCCGGGAACTCCTATGGCTACACCTTC. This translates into CAWSAGNSYGYTF.